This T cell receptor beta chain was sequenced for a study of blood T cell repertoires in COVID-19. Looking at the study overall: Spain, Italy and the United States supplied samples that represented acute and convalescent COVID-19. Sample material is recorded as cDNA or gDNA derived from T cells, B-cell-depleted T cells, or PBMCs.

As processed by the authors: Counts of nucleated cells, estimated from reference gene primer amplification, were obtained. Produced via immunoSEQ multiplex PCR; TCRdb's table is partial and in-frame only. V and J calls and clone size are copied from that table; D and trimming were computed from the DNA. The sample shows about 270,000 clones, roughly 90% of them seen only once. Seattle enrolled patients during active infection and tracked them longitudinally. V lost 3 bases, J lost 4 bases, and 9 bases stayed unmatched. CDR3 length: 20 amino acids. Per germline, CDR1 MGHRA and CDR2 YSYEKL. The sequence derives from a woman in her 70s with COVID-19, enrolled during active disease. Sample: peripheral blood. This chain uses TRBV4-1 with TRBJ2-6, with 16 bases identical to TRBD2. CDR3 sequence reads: CASSHASGLAGGLGANVLTF. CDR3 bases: TGCGCCAGCAGCCACGCCTCGGGACTAGCGGGGGGGCTAGGGGCCAACGTCCTGACTTTC.